Below, 31 T cell receptor beta chains from the same sample are listed, as sequenced in a study of blood T cell repertoires in COVID-19. This table comes from immunoSEQ multiplex PCR, and its TCRdb copy is limited to in-frame clones, with some not included. The sample has about 140,000 clones, approximately 80% seen once. Specimen: peripheral blood. Source of these receptors: a man aged 70-80 years who had recovered from COVID-19.

This clone turned up a few times. The V call is TRBV6-2 or TRBV6-3, the J call TRBJ2-2, with TRBD1 identical over 7 bases. Germline V lookup: CDR1 MNHEY, CDR2 SVGEGT. The junction had 8 bases not matched to a gene; V was cut back by 4 bases and J by 6 bases. This CDR3 comprises 15 residues. Written as DNA, the CDR3 is TGTGCCAGCAGTTCGGCAGGGGGAAGCGCCGGGGAGCTGTTTTTT. Translating gives CASSSAGGSAGELFF.

The CDR3 here is CASSQTTGTKTQYF. CDR3 DNA: TGTGCCAGCTCACAAACGACAGGGACGAAGACCCAGTACTTC. This sequence joins TRBV18 and TRBJ2-5; 7 bases are a match to TRBD1. Looked up from germline, CDR1 is KGHSH and CDR2 is LQKENI. The CDR3 consists of 14 residues. J was trimmed by 6 bases and V by 4 bases; bases with no gene match: 8.

This clone showed up just once. This chain uses TRBV10-1 with TRBJ1-2; D is unclear. The CDR3 has 13 residues. The ends were cut back, 0 bases at V and 6 bases at J, with 8 bases in the middle. The germline CDR1 and CDR2 sequences are WNHNN and SYGVQD (reference sequence). The DNA of the CDR3 is TGCGCCAGCAGTGAGTCTGGGCAAAATGGCTACACCTTC. Translating it yields CASSESGQNGYTF.

This chain uses TRBV6-5 with TRBJ1-2, with D tentatively TRBD1 (6 bases). The CDR3 runs 14 residues. The ends were cut back, 6 bases at V and 4 bases at J, with 15 bases in the middle. The germline V gene has CDR1 MNHEY and CDR2 SVGAGI. CDR3 protein: CASSPGTSVYGYTF. In nucleotides, the CDR3 is TGTGCCAGCAGCCCCGGGACATCCGTCTATGGCTACACCTTC.

This clone appeared a few times. V gene TRBV5-6 combines with J gene TRBJ1-5, with D unclear. CDR3 length: 13 amino acids. Trimming removed 1 base at V and 1 base at J, with 3 bases between. The germline V gene encodes CDR1 SGHDT and CDR2 YYEEEE. The CDR3 protein is CASSLRSNQPQHF. CDR3 sequence (DNA): TGTGCCAGCAGCTTGCGGAGCAATCAGCCCCAGCATTTT.

The chain recombines TRBV18 with TRBJ1-1, with 9 bases aligning to TRBD1. The V segment lost 9 bases and the J segment 11 bases; nucleotides outside the gene matches: 10. CDR1 and CDR2 from the germline V gene are KGHSH and LQKENI. There are 12 residues in the CDR3. The CDR3 protein is CASFTGGEVAFF. CDR3 sequence (DNA): TGTGCCAGTTTCACAGGGGGCGAGGTGGCTTTCTTT.

The chain links TRBV6-6 to TRBJ2-7, with 13 bases identical to TRBD2. The CDR3 has 13 amino acids. The germline V gene has CDR1 MNHNY and CDR2 SVGAGI (reference sequence). Losses at the gene ends were 10 bases for V and 3 bases for J; bases not matched to a gene: 3. The DNA of the CDR3 is TGTGCCATCCGGACTAGCGGGAGCTACGAGCAGTACTTC. Amino acid sequence: CAIRTSGSYEQYF.

The chain has TRBV30 and TRBJ2-3, with 7 bases fitting TRBD1. Germline trimming cut 6 bases from V and 4 bases from J; bases unmatched to any gene: 7. The CDR3 runs 13 residues. CDR1 is GTSNPN, CDR2 SVGIG, per germline (reference sequence). The CDR3 is CACATGQADTQYF. CDR3 sequence (DNA): TGTGCCTGTGCTACAGGACAGGCAGATACGCAGTATTTT.

The chain joins TRBV30 to TRBJ1-5; 7 bases are a match to TRBD1. After removal of 2 bases from V and 4 bases from J, the junction contained 5 bases not matched to a gene. Per germline, CDR1 GTSNPN and CDR2 SVGIG (reference sequence). The CDR3 extends over 14 amino acids. The chain's CDR3 is CAWSTRQGNQPQHF. In nucleotides, the CDR3 is TGTGCCTGGAGTACCCGACAGGGAAATCAGCCCCAGCATTTT.

The chain uses TRBV21-1 and TRBJ2-7; the D segment call TRBD1 is taken from the table without a DNA check. TRBV21-1 is an annotated pseudogene. The CDR3 sequence is 15 residues long. CDR3 protein: CASSRIQGCTYEQYF. CDR3 nucleotide sequence: TGTGCCAGCAGCCGGATACAGGGATGCACCTACGAGCAGTACTTC.

This clone was counted once. The chain couples TRBV29-1 to TRBJ1-5; TRBD1 might be the D (5 bases). V lost 4 bases and J lost 6, with 13 bases in between. In germline, CDR1 is SQVTM, CDR2 ANQGSEA. The CDR3 runs 13 residues. The DNA for the CDR3 is TGCAGCGTTGTTGGCAGGGTCGGTCAGCCCCAGCATTTT. Translated, it gives CSVVGRVGQPQHF.

V usage is TRBV5-4 and J usage is TRBJ1-1; D unresolved. V was clipped by 0 bases and J by 1 base, with 10 bases between them. The germline V gene encodes CDR1 SGHNT and CDR2 YYREEE (reference sequence). The CDR3 runs 15 residues. The DNA for the CDR3 is TGTGCCAGCAGCTTGGGACCGGGAAGGAACACTGAAGCTTTCTTT. Protein sequence: CASSLGPGRNTEAFF.

V and J are TRBV7-8 and TRBJ2-7, with TRBD2 matching 7 bases. CDR3 length equals 16 residues. CDR1 is SGHVS, CDR2 FQNEAQ, per germline. Trimming took 1 base from V and 4 from J; bases not matched to a gene: 10. CDR3 sequence: CASSLGATSVNYEQYF. The CDR3 bases are TGTGCCAGCAGCTTAGGGGCTACTAGCGTCAATTACGAGCAGTACTTC.

This clone showed up just a few times. The chain combines TRBV28 with TRBJ2-5; 7 bases map to TRBD2. The CDR3 is 13 amino acids. Germline CDR1 reads MDHEN; CDR2 reads SYDVKM. The junction had 3 bases not matched to a gene; V was cut back by 3 bases and J by 5 bases. The CDR3 sequence: CASSLRGRETQYF. CDR3 in DNA: TGTGCCAGCAGTTTGCGGGGGAGGGAGACCCAGTACTTC.

The chain joins TRBV7-7 to TRBJ2-2, with 8 nucleotides matching TRBD1. Germline V gene data show CDR1 as SSHAT and CDR2 as FNYEAQ (reference sequence). With V trimmed by 5 bases and J by 5 bases, 7 bases remained unmatched. The CDR3 loop spans 15 amino acids. CDR3 loop: CASSPLDRVTGELFF. The CDR3 region has the DNA TGTGCCAGCAGCCCCCTGGACAGGGTGACCGGGGAGCTGTTTTTT.

The CDR3 loop reads CASSPWTGNNEQFF. CDR3 in DNA: TGTGCCAGCAGCCCGTGGACAGGGAACAATGAGCAGTTCTTC. This chain joins TRBV7-3 and TRBJ2-1, with 8 bases matching TRBD1. This CDR3 has 14 amino acids. The ends lost 5 bases at V and 5 bases at J; junction bases unmatched: 5. CDR1 and CDR2 (germline): SGHTA, FQGTGA.

V usage is TRBV18 and J usage is TRBJ2-5; D remains unclear. Trimming pared 3 bases from V and 5 bases from J, leaving 13 bases between. Germline V gene data show CDR1 as KGHSH and CDR2 as LQKENI. The CDR3 is 14 amino acids. In nucleotides, the CDR3 is TGTGCCAGCTCACCCCAAAAGACGAGGGAGACCCAGTACTTC. It translates to CASSPQKTRETQYF.

The V call is TRBV5-1, the J call TRBJ1-2; 7 nucleotides match TRBD1. The CDR3 loop spans 15 amino acids. Unmatched junction bases numbered 14, after V lost 4 bases and J lost 8 bases. Germline V gene data show CDR1 as SGHRS and CDR2 as YFSETQ. The CDR3: CASSPTQEAGGGYTF. Here the CDR3 DNA reads TGCGCCAGCAGCCCCACGCAGGAAGCAGGGGGAGGCTACACCTTC. The complete variable domain, with remaining parts taken from reference TRBV5-1 and TRBJ1-2, reads KAGVTQTPRYLIKTRGQQVTLSCSPISGHRSVSWYQQTPGQGLQFLFEYFSETQRNKGNFPGRFSGRQFSNSRSEMNVSTLELGDSALYLCASSPTQEAGGGYTFGSGTRLTVV.

This clone was observed a handful of times. The chain combines TRBV10-1 with TRBJ2-1, with 7 bases that match TRBD2. The CDR3 loop spans 16 amino acids. Losses at the gene ends were 3 bases for V and 0 bases for J; bases not matched to a gene: 5. Germline-derived CDR1 and CDR2 are WNHNN and SYGVQD (reference sequence). The CDR3 loop is CASSDGGGGSYNEQFF. CDR3 in DNA: TGCGCCAGCAGTGATGGGGGGGGAGGCTCCTACAATGAGCAGTTCTTC.

The genes are TRBV29-1 and TRBJ2-5, with D possibly TRBD2 on 6 matching bases. Trimming stripped 6 bases from V and 5 bases from J, with 13 bases between. This CDR3 comprises 12 residues. Germline values: CDR1 SQVTM, CDR2 ANQGSEA. CDR3 sequence reads: CSVVTGGETQYF. The CDR3 DNA reads as TGCAGCGTGGTTACAGGAGGGGAGACCCAGTACTTC.

This clone was counted once. This sequence joins TRBV30 and TRBJ2-3, with a possible D match to TRBD1 (5 bases). Trimming took 1 base from V and 3 from J, leaving 11 bases between them. The germline V gene encodes CDR1 GTSNPN and CDR2 SVGIG (reference sequence). The CDR3 is 14 amino acids. CDR3 bases: TGTGCCTGGAGTGAAAAGGGGCGAACAGATACGCAGTATTTT. Translated: CAWSEKGRTDTQYF.

The chain recombines TRBV2 with TRBJ2-1, with 8 nucleotides matching TRBD2. Looked up from germline, CDR1 is SNHLY and CDR2 is FYNNEI. The CDR3 is 12 amino acids. The ends lost 7 bases at V and 9 bases at J; junction bases unmatched: 5. CDR3 loop: CASNNGRGEQFF. The DNA for the CDR3 is TGTGCCAGCAATAACGGGAGGGGTGAGCAGTTCTTC.

This clone was recorded only once. CDR3 protein: CASSPPRGMNTGELFF. The CDR3, as DNA: TGTGCCAGCAGCCCGCCCCGGGGGATGAACACCGGGGAGCTGTTTTTT. The chain couples TRBV7-6 to TRBJ2-2; possible D gene TRBD2, 6 bases. CDR1 is SGHVS and CDR2 is FNYEAQ in the germline V gene. Trimming removed 5 bases at V and 1 base at J, with 14 bases between. The CDR3 is 16 residues long. The full variable domain, its missing parts supplied by reference TRBV7-6 and TRBJ2-2, is GAGVSQSPRYKVTKRGQDVALRCDPISGHVSLYWYRQALGQGPEFLTYFNYEAQQDKSGLPNDRFSAERPEGSISTLTIQRTEQRDSAMYRCASSPPRGMNTGELFFGEGSRLTVL.

V gene TRBV6-6 combines with J gene TRBJ2-6; 8 bases match TRBD1. There are 16 residues in the CDR3. Per germline, CDR1 MNHNY and CDR2 SVGAGI (reference sequence). Unmatched junction bases numbered 10, after V lost 7 bases and J lost 5 bases. The CDR3 reads CASTGTGDPRANVLTF. The CDR3 coding sequence is TGTGCCAGCACCGGGACAGGAGACCCAAGGGCCAACGTCCTGACTTTC.

The chain links TRBV20-1 to TRBJ2-7; a weak D match, TRBD2 (7 bases). Trimming pared 3 bases from V and 6 bases from J, leaving 15 bases between. The CDR3 runs 13 residues. Germline-derived CDR1 and CDR2 are DFQATT and SNEGSKA (reference sequence). The CDR3 DNA follows: TGCAGTGCTAGTTGGGGGGGGCGCTCCGAGCAGTACTTC. Translating it yields CSASWGGRSEQYF.

The rearrangement links TRBV4-1 to TRBJ2-7; 7 nucleotides agree with TRBD1. Germline trimming cut 6 bases from V and 1 base from J; bases unmatched to any gene: 6. This CDR3 comprises 14 residues. The germline V gene has CDR1 MGHRA and CDR2 YSYEKL. The CDR3 DNA reads TGCGCCAGCAGGGCGGAGACAGGGTCCTACGAGCAGTACTTC. As protein: CASRAETGSYEQYF.

This clone was seen a handful of times. This sequence joins TRBV5-4 and TRBJ1-2, with D perhaps matching TRBD1 (6 bases). This CDR3 comprises 13 residues. Germline CDR1 and CDR2: SGHNT and YYREEE (reference sequence). V lost 0 bases to trimming and J lost 6 bases, with 9 bases between them. The CDR3 is CASSLARGDGYTF. CDR3 DNA sequence: TGTGCCAGCAGCTTGGCCAGGGGAGATGGCTACACCTTC.

This rearrangement joins TRBV18 to TRBJ1-5, with 8 bases identical to TRBD1. The V gene end was trimmed by 2 bases and the J gene end by 6 bases; junction bases not matched to a gene: 6. This CDR3 contains 15 residues. Germline V gene sequence: CDR1 KGHSH, CDR2 LQKENI. CDR3 nucleotide sequence: TGTGCCAGCTCACCAGGTACAGGGGGGCGTCAGCCCCAGCATTTT. The encoded protein is CASSPGTGGRQPQHF.

V is TRBV2 and J is TRBJ2-1, with 8 bases matching TRBD1. Germline V gene data show CDR1 as SNHLY and CDR2 as FYNNEI. The CDR3 length is 16 residues. The V segment lost 6 bases and the J segment 4 bases; nucleotides outside the gene matches: 11. CDR3 bases: TGTGCCAGCAGCGACTACAGGGGGACCACTTACAATGAGCAGTTCTTC. Its protein product is CASSDYRGTTYNEQFF.

CDR3 nucleotides: TGCAGCGTATGGCGGGGCACCGGGGAGCTGTTTTTT. The encoded protein is CSVWRGTGELFF. The chain couples TRBV29-1 to TRBJ2-2; D may be TRBD2 (6 bases). The germline V and J ends were trimmed by 6 bases and 4 bases, with 9 bases remaining between them. The length of the CDR3 is 12 residues. Germline V gene sequence: CDR1 SQVTM, CDR2 ANQGSEA.

CDR3 DNA sequence: TGTGCCAGTAGTAGCCAGGGGGGAGAGCAGTACTTC. This sequence encodes CASSSQGGEQYF. V and J are TRBV19 and TRBJ2-7; D may be TRBD1 (7 bases). CDR3 length equals 12 residues. Germline CDR1 and CDR2: LNHDA and SQIVND (reference sequence). Trimming left V 4 bases short and J 7 bases short, with 11 bases between.